Listed here is a single T cell receptor beta chain. The sample comes from a study of blood T cell repertoires in COVID-19. Study information: COVID-19 samples collected from the United States, Italy and Spain covered acute and convalescent phases. Sources were T cells, B-cell-depleted T cells, or PBMCs; the material itself was cDNA or gDNA.

Study processing details: Estimation of nucleated cell counts was performed using reference gene primer amplification. TCRdb's copy holds only in-frame clones and misses some; the assay was immunoSEQ multiplex PCR. From that table come the V and J calls and clone size; the DNA was used to work out D and trimming. The data contain more than 90,000 clones, approximately 80% of them singletons. Germline loops: CDR1 MDHEN, CDR2 SYDVKM. The CDR3 covers 16 residues. V was pared by 1 base and J by 6 bases, with 8 bases of the junction left unmatched. The V gene is TRBV28, the J gene TRBJ2-1; 8 nucleotides agree with TRBD2. The TCR sequence derives from a man in his forties or fifties with acute or convalescent COVID-19. The specimen sequenced was peripheral blood. The CDR3 region has the DNA TGTGCCAGCAGTTTATATGGGACTAGGGCTGTCAATGAGCAGTTCTTC. Protein sequence: CASSLYGTRAVNEQFF.